This passage covers 25 T cell receptor beta chains from one sample sequenced in a study of blood T cell repertoires in COVID-19. Produced via immunoSEQ multiplex PCR; TCRdb's table is partial and in-frame only. The profile shows some 270,000 clones, approximately 83% of them singletons. What was sequenced was PBMCs or T cells enriched from blood (not recorded which). The receptors stem from a woman in her 30s who had recovered from COVID-19.

The rearrangement links TRBV19 to TRBJ1-5; the D is unclear. CDR3 length equals 13 residues. CDR1 and CDR2 (germline): LNHDA, SQIVND (reference sequence). V lost 3 bases to trimming and J lost 5 bases, with 8 bases between them. CDR3 sequence (DNA): TGTGCCAGTAGTATCACTGGAGATCAGCCCCAGCATTTT. Protein product: CASSITGDQPQHF.

The rearrangement joins TRBV28 to TRBJ1-2; D is perhaps TRBD1 (5 bases). V was trimmed by 5 bases and J by 4 bases, leaving 11 bases between them. Germline CDR1 reads MDHEN; CDR2 reads SYDVKM. The CDR3 loop spans 13 amino acids. This CDR3 reads CASSTTDTYGYTF. In nucleotides, the CDR3 is TGTGCCAGCAGTACGACAGATACCTATGGCTACACCTTC.

The rearrangement joins TRBV7-8 to TRBJ1-4, with D uncertain. The germline gives CDR1 SGHVS, CDR2 FQNEAQ. CDR3 length equals 16 residues. The V end lost 1 base, the J end lost 5 bases, and 14 bases lay between the germline ends. CDR3: CASSLVRGGVNEKLFF. The CDR3 DNA is TGTGCCAGCAGCTTAGTGCGTGGCGGAGTAAATGAAAAACTGTTTTTT. Together with reference TRBV7-8 and TRBJ1-4, the CDR3 gives the full variable domain: GAGVSQSPRYKVAKRGQDVALRCDPISGHVSLFWYQQALGQGPEFLTYFQNEAQLDKSGLPSDRFFAERPEGSVSTLKIQRTQQEDSAVYLCASSLVRGGVNEKLFFGSGTQLSVL.

The chain employs TRBV28 and TRBJ2-5; TRBD2 aligns across 9 bases. Germline-derived CDR1 and CDR2 are MDHEN and SYDVKM. The CDR3 is 13 amino acids. V lost 5 bases to trimming and J lost 4 bases; unmatched junction nucleotides: 2. This chain's CDR3 is CASSISGRETQYF. In DNA form, the CDR3 reads TGTGCCAGCAGTATTAGCGGGAGAGAGACCCAGTACTTC.

The chain employs TRBV28 and TRBJ2-1; D possibly corresponds to TRBD1 (6 bases). The CDR3 is 15 residues long. Germline lookup yields CDR1 MDHEN and CDR2 SYDVKM. V was clipped by 3 bases and J by 0 bases, with 9 bases between them. CDR3 sequence (DNA): TGTGCCAGCAGTTTTAGGGGGAGCTCCTACAATGAGCAGTTCTTC. Protein product: CASSFRGSSYNEQFF.

The chain is built from TRBV10-3 and TRBJ2-3; D is uncertain. CDR3 length: 15 residues. Trimming pared 5 bases from V and 0 bases from J, leaving 12 bases between. Germline V lookup: CDR1 ENHRY, CDR2 SYGVKD. Here the CDR3 DNA reads TGTGCCATCAGTCCAACGGGTCCTAGCACAGATACGCAGTATTTT. Its protein product is CAISPTGPSTDTQYF.

The genes are TRBV19 and TRBJ2-5, with TRBD1 identical over 12 bases. The germline CDR1 and CDR2 sequences are LNHDA and SQIVND (reference sequence). The CDR3 length is 15 residues. Losses at the gene ends were 5 bases for V and 4 bases for J; bases not matched to a gene: 5. The CDR3 sequence is CASSDRDRGRETQYF. The CDR3 DNA sequence: TGTGCCAGTAGTGACCGGGACAGGGGGCGAGAGACCCAGTACTTC.

The chain uses TRBV7-2 and TRBJ1-5; D is perhaps TRBD1 (5 bases). V was cut by 0 bases and J by 3 bases, with 9 bases left in between. There are 15 residues in the CDR3. Germline assignment: CDR1 SGHTA and CDR2 FQGNSA. Here the CDR3 DNA reads TGTGCCAGCAGCTTAGCCGGGACTACCAATCAGCCCCAGCATTTT. Translated: CASSLAGTTNQPQHF.

The chain links TRBV5-1 to TRBJ2-1; D perhaps matches TRBD1 (7 bases). Germline values: CDR1 SGHRS, CDR2 YFSETQ. This CDR3 has 19 amino acids. V dropped 3 bases and J dropped 5 bases, with 27 bases sitting between them. CDR3 sequence: CASSWGAGTAGRVDNEQFF. The CDR3 DNA is TGCGCCAGCAGCTGGGGGGCCGGGACAGCGGGTCGGGTAGACAATGAGCAGTTCTTC. The complete variable domain, with remaining parts taken from reference TRBV5-1 and TRBJ2-1, reads KAGVTQTPRYLIKTRGQQVTLSCSPISGHRSVSWYQQTPGQGLQFLFEYFSETQRNKGNFPGRFSGRQFSNSRSEMNVSTLELGDSALYLCASSWGAGTAGRVDNEQFFGPGTRLTVL.

J is TRBJ2-3 and V is TRBV28, with 8 bases matching TRBD1. CDR3 length: 18 amino acids. Per the germline V gene, CDR1 is MDHEN and CDR2 is SYDVKM. The ends lost 7 bases at V and 2 bases at J; junction bases unmatched: 17. The CDR3 sequence: CASTSTSRWTGSTDTQYF. The DNA of the CDR3 is TGTGCCAGCACATCAACATCTCGATGGACAGGGTCCACAGATACGCAGTATTTT.

This clone was detected only once. The J gene is TRBJ2-7, the V gene TRBV2, with D hard to call. Germline V gives CDR1 SNHLY, CDR2 FYNNEI. V was clipped by 1 base and J by 5 bases, with 6 bases between them. The CDR3 sequence is 12 residues long. CDR3 residues: CASSEGGHEQYF. The CDR3 DNA is TGTGCCAGCAGTGAAGGCGGTCACGAGCAGTACTTC.

The genes are TRBV7-2 and TRBJ2-3; tentative D call: TRBD1 (5 bases). The CDR3 extends over 14 amino acids. V was clipped by 2 bases and J by 5 bases, with 11 bases between them. Germline assignment: CDR1 SGHTA and CDR2 FQGNSA. CDR3 sequence (DNA): TGTGCCAGCAGCTTAAGGGGTAGGGAAGATACGCAGTATTTT. Translation gives CASSLRGREDTQYF.

This clone was counted between two and nine times. The rearrangement links TRBV5-1 to TRBJ2-5, with D possibly being TRBD2 (5 bases). The germline V gene has CDR1 SGHRS and CDR2 YFSETQ. This CDR3 has 13 residues. Trimming cost V 1 base and J 5 bases, with 9 bases left between them. CDR3 residues: CASSLSGWETQYF. The CDR3 region has the DNA TGCGCCAGCAGCTTGTCGGGGTGGGAGACCCAGTACTTC.

In the case of this clone: One junction end disagrees with the germline gene, perhaps due to a read error. The rearrangement links TRBV18 to TRBJ1-3; possible D gene TRBD1, 6 bases. This CDR3 has 16 residues. Germline CDR1 reads KGHSH; CDR2 reads LQKENI. CDR3 protein: CASSQDRQESGNTIYF. The CDR3 DNA reads TGTGCCAGCTCCCAGGACAGACAGGAGTCTGGAAACACCATATACTTT.

The V gene is TRBV19, the J gene TRBJ1-2; D remains ambiguous. Trimming cost V 5 bases and J 0 bases, with 10 bases left between them. Germline CDR1 is LNHDA and CDR2 is SQIVND (reference sequence). The CDR3 contains 14 residues. CDR3 sequence reads: CASSVSRSNYGYTF. The DNA of the CDR3 is TGTGCCAGTAGTGTTAGTAGATCTAACTATGGCTACACCTTC.

The chain carries TRBV27 and TRBJ1-5, with TRBD1 identical over 9 bases. Unmatched junction bases numbered 9, after V lost 5 bases and J lost 7 bases. The CDR3 has 15 residues. Germline V lookup: CDR1 MNHEY, CDR2 SMNVEV (reference sequence). The CDR3 is CASSLEPGQGQPQHF. In DNA form, the CDR3 reads TGTGCCAGCAGTCTAGAACCGGGACAGGGCCAGCCCCAGCATTTT.

V gene TRBV19 combines with J gene TRBJ1-2; D gene ambiguous. Germline CDR1 reads LNHDA; CDR2 reads SQIVND (reference sequence). This CDR3 region has 15 residues. Trimming cost V 5 bases and J 3 bases, with 16 bases left between them. In DNA, the CDR3 is TGTGCCAGTAGTCCCACTACGGCAGCCGACTATGGCTACACCTTC. Encoded protein: CASSPTTAADYGYTF.

This chain joins TRBV7-2 and TRBJ1-2, with 9 nucleotides matching TRBD1. Trimming cost V 4 bases and J 7 bases; bases outside gene matches: 7. The CDR3 covers 14 residues. The germline V gene encodes CDR1 SGHTA and CDR2 FQGNSA. Here the CDR3 reads CASSSGTGRRGYTF. The CDR3 region has the DNA TGTGCCAGCAGCTCCGGGACAGGGAGACGTGGCTACACCTTC. The full variable domain, in which reference TRBV7-2 and TRBJ1-2 provide the parts outside the CDR3, is GAGVSQSPSNKVTEKGKDVELRCDPISGHTALYWYRQSLGQGLEFLIYFQGNSAPDKSGLPSDRFSAERTGGSVSTLTIQRTQQEDSAVYLCASSSGTGRRGYTFGSGTRLTVV.

This clone was picked up many times. J is TRBJ2-7 and V is TRBV11-2; 10 positions match TRBD1. Germline CDR1 is SGHAT and CDR2 is FQNNGV. Trimming at V came to 3 bases and at J to 5 bases, leaving 7 bases not matched to a gene. The CDR3 is made up of 15 amino acids. The CDR3 is CASSLEGTGVDEQYF. In DNA, the CDR3 is TGTGCCAGCAGCTTGGAGGGGACAGGGGTAGACGAGCAGTACTTC.

The rearrangement links TRBV13 to TRBJ1-2; possibly TRBD1 for D (6 bases). This CDR3 has 15 amino acids. The V end lost 7 bases, the J end lost 4 bases, and 19 bases lay between the germline ends. Per the germline V gene, CDR1 is PRHDT and CDR2 is FYEKMQ (reference sequence). The CDR3 coding sequence is TGTGCCAGCATCAGGGGCGGTATGGGGGTCTATGGCTACACCTTC. This encodes CASIRGGMGVYGYTF.

This chain uses TRBV5-8 with TRBJ1-2, with 7 bases lining up with TRBD1. The germline CDR1 and CDR2 sequences are SGHTS and YDEGEE. This CDR3 comprises 15 residues. V shed 3 bases and J 6 bases; nucleotides not matched to a gene: 11. The chain's CDR3 is CASSYRLQGSHGYTF. DNA of the CDR3: TGTGCCAGCAGCTACCGGTTACAGGGGAGCCATGGCTACACCTTC.

This chain connects TRBV27 to TRBJ2-1, with 9 positions matching TRBD2. Looked up from germline, CDR1 is MNHEY and CDR2 is SMNVEV (reference sequence). The CDR3 is 14 amino acids. Trimming at V came to 4 bases and at J to 5 bases, leaving 3 bases not matched to a gene. The CDR3 spells CASSWREGHNEQFF. CDR3 coding DNA: TGTGCCAGCAGTTGGCGGGAGGGCCACAATGAGCAGTTCTTC.

The J gene is TRBJ2-3, the V gene TRBV25-1; 9 nucleotides agree with TRBD1. From germline, CDR1 is MGHDK and CDR2 SYGVNS. This CDR3 is built from 16 residues. Trimming cost V 3 bases and J 2 bases; bases outside gene matches: 6. CDR3 nucleotides: TGTGCCAGCAGTGATGGGACAGGGACTTACACAGATACGCAGTATTTT. Amino acid sequence: CASSDGTGTYTDTQYF.

The rearrangement joins TRBV5-5 to TRBJ1-2; D not resolved. From germline, CDR1 is SGHKS and CDR2 YYEKEE (reference sequence). V was pared by 4 bases and J by 5 bases, with 21 bases between. CDR3 length: 16 amino acids. The CDR3 nucleotides are TGTGCCAGCAGCCTAAGCACCAACCGGGAGCTTTATGGCTACACCTTC. It translates to CASSLSTNRELYGYTF. The whole variable domain, filled in from reference TRBV5-5 and TRBJ1-2, reads DAGVTQSPTHLIKTRGQQVTLRCSPISGHKSVSWYQQVLGQGPQFIFQYYEKEERGRGNFPDRFSARQFPNYSSELNVNALLLGDSALYLCASSLSTNRELYGYTFGSGTRLTVV.

V gene TRBV28 combines with J gene TRBJ2-7; 8 positions agree with TRBD2. The J segment lost 3 bases and the V segment lost 3 bases, leaving 4 bases of the junction unmatched. The CDR3 covers 14 residues. CDR1 MDHEN and CDR2 SYDVKM come from the germline V gene. The CDR3 sequence is CASSFGGRNYEQYF. The CDR3, as DNA: TGTGCCAGCAGTTTCGGCGGGAGGAACTACGAGCAGTACTTC.